What follows is one T cell receptor beta chain and its context. The junction had 5 bases not matched to a gene; V was cut back by 5 bases and J by 7 bases. Germline-derived CDR1 and CDR2 are SGHTA and FQGTGA. The CDR3 sequence is 16 residues long. The entry originates in a study of PD-L1 blockade in urothelial cancer. For the study at large: Study patients had been treated with 0 to 3 previous chemotherapy regimens. Reported median T cell count for blood samples was 120,000 to 150,000. Samples came from 3 weeks, at the second dose, and 6 weeks into treatment.

Time point described: pretreatment peripheral blood. This table comes from immunoSEQ multiplex PCR, and its TCRdb copy is limited to in-frame clones, with some not included. The repertoire holds 90,000 or so clones, 89% seen once, with more than 0.85% in the top ten. The clonotype originates from a woman of 80 years or more with urothelial cancer. The chain combines TRBV7-3 with TRBJ2-2, with 15 bases that match TRBD2. The specimen comprised PBMCs, sampled around atezolizumab (anti-PD-L1) treatment. The CDR3 protein is CASSQSGLAGGGELFF. The CDR3 coding sequence is TGTGCCAGCAGCCAATCGGGACTAGCGGGAGGCGGGGAGCTGTTTTTT.